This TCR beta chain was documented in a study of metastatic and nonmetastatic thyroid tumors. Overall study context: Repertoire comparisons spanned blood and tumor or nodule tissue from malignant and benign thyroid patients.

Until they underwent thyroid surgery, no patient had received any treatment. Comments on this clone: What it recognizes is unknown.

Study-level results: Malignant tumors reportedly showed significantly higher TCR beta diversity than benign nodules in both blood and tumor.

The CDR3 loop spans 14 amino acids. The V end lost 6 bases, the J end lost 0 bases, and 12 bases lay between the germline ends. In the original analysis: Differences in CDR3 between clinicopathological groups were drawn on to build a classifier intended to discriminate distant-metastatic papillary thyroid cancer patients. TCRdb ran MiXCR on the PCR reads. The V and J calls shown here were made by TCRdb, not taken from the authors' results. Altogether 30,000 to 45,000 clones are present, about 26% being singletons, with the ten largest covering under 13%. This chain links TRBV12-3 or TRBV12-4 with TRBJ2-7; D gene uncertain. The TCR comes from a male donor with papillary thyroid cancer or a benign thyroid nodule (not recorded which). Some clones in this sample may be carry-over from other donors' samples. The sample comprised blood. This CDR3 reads CASSLSASSYEQYF. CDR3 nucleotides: TGTGCCAGCAGCCTCTCGGCGAGCTCCTACGAGCAGTACTTC.